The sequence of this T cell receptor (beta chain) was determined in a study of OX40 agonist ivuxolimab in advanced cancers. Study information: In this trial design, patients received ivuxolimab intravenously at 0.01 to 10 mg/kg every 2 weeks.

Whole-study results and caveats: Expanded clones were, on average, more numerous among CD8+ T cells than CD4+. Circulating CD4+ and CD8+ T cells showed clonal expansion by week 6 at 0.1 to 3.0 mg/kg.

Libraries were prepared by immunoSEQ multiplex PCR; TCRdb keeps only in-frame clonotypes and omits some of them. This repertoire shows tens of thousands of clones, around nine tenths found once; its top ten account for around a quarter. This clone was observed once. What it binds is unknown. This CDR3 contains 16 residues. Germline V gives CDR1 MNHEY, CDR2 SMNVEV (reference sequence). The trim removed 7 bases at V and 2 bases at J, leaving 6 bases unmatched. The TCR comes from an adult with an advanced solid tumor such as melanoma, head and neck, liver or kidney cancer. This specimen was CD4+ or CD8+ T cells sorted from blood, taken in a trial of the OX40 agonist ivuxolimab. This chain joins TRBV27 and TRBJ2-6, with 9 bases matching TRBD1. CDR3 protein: CASNKQGAAGANVLTF. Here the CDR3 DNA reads TGTGCCAGCAACAAACAGGGGGCAGCTGGGGCCAACGTCCTGACTTTC.